One and the same sample provided the 29 T cell receptor beta chains below, sequenced in a study of blood T cell repertoires in COVID-19. This table comes from immunoSEQ multiplex PCR, and its TCRdb copy is limited to in-frame clones, with some not included. Here the sample spans about 320,000 clones, 86% being singletons. Sequenced: peripheral blood. The source is a woman aged 45-60 years with acute or convalescent COVID-19.

The V and J genes are TRBV28 and TRBJ1-2; tentative D call: TRBD1 (6 bases). This CDR3 is built from 15 residues. CDR1 MDHEN and CDR2 SYDVKM come from the germline V gene. V shed 5 bases and J shed 2 bases, with 15 bases lying between them. CDR3 coding DNA: TGTGCCAGCAGTCCCGCCGGGGGGGCGAACTATGGCTACACCTTC. Its translation is CASSPAGGANYGYTF.

This clone was picked up one time. The chain uses TRBV2 and TRBJ2-3, with 9 bases lining up with TRBD2. V trimming: 4 bases; J trimming: 4 bases; junction bases outside the gene matches: 6. This CDR3 has 15 residues. CDR1 and CDR2 from the germline V gene are SNHLY and FYNNEI. The CDR3 DNA sequence: TGTGCCAGCAGTGGGACTAGCGAGAGGGCAGATACGCAGTATTTT. It codes for CASSGTSERADTQYF.

The V call is TRBV9, the J call TRBJ2-5, with no clear D. Germline CDR1 is SGDLS and CDR2 is YYNGEE. Trimming stripped 0 bases from V and 1 base from J, with 13 bases between. There are 16 residues in the CDR3. In nucleotides, the CDR3 is TGTGCCAGCAGCGTAGGTGTCGGCGGAGCCCAAGAGACCCAGTACTTC. Its translation: CASSVGVGGAQETQYF.

The CDR3 DNA follows: TGTGCCAGCAGCTATCCGGGACTAGCGGGGGGAGATGAGCAGTTCTTC. This translates into CASSYPGLAGGDEQFF. V gene TRBV5-6 combines with J gene TRBJ2-1; 15 bases are a match to TRBD2. V dropped 3 bases and J dropped 8; count of bases not matched to a gene: 6. Germline assignment: CDR1 SGHDT and CDR2 YYEEEE. There are 16 residues in the CDR3.

The chain couples TRBV5-1 to TRBJ2-3, with D possibly TRBD2 on 5 matching bases. The V gene's germline CDR1 is SGHRS and CDR2 YFSETQ. The CDR3 runs 14 residues. Trimming shortened V by 5 bases and J by 2 bases, and 12 bases separated the two germline ends. The CDR3 sequence: CASRRDGPTDTQYF. The CDR3 DNA follows: TGCGCCAGCAGACGGGATGGGCCCACAGATACGCAGTATTTT.

This chain joins TRBV18 and TRBJ1-5, with 9 bases matching TRBD1. The V gene end was trimmed by 3 bases and the J gene end by 4 bases; junction bases not matched to a gene: 4. The germline CDR1 and CDR2 sequences are KGHSH and LQKENI. This CDR3 contains 15 residues. The CDR3 spells CASSPTTGGNQPQHF. CDR3 sequence (DNA): TGTGCCAGCTCACCTACGACAGGGGGGAATCAGCCCCAGCATTTT.

J is TRBJ2-2 and V is TRBV2; D possibly corresponds to TRBD1 (5 bases). With 7 bases removed from V and 6 bases from J, the gap between germline ends came to 15 bases. CDR1 is SNHLY and CDR2 is FYNNEI in the germline V gene. The CDR3 is 14 residues long. CDR3 in amino acids: CASNLKDTSGELFF. DNA for the CDR3: TGTGCCAGCAATCTCAAGGACACCTCCGGGGAGCTGTTTTTT.

The rearrangement links TRBV7-9 to TRBJ1-4; 8 bases match TRBD1. The CDR3 is 17 residues long. Germline assignment: CDR1 SEHNR and CDR2 FQNEAQ (reference sequence). V was clipped by 5 bases and J by 0 bases; unmatched bases: 8. For the CDR3, the DNA is TGTGCCAGCAGCCTATGGACAGGGACTACAACTAATGAAAAACTGTTTTTT. Its protein product is CASSLWTGTTTNEKLFF.

This chain links TRBV27 with TRBJ2-1, with TRBD2 identical over 10 bases. Trimming removed 0 bases from V and 2 bases from J; junction bases left unmatched: 7. Per the germline V gene, CDR1 is MNHEY and CDR2 is SMNVEV (reference sequence). The CDR3 runs to 18 residues. CDR3 in amino acids: CASSLSPGLAVPYNEQFF. DNA of the CDR3: TGTGCCAGCAGTTTATCCCCCGGACTAGCGGTCCCCTACAATGAGCAGTTCTTC.

The gene calls are TRBV5-1 and TRBJ2-1, with a tentative D call TRBD1 (5 bases). The CDR3 has 15 residues. Germline CDR1 and CDR2: SGHRS and YFSETQ. Trimming removed 6 bases at V and 2 bases at J, with 15 bases between. CDR3 in DNA: TGCGCCAGCACCCCCCCGACAGATACCTACAATGAGCAGTTCTTC. It specifies CASTPPTDTYNEQFF.

The chain is built from TRBV28 and TRBJ1-5; 7 nucleotides agree with TRBD1. The CDR3 is 13 residues long. Germline lookup yields CDR1 MDHEN and CDR2 SYDVKM. The ends lost 6 bases at V and 5 bases at J; junction bases unmatched: 4. The CDR3 loop is CASSRQGYQPQHF. As DNA, the CDR3 is TGTGCCAGCAGCCGACAGGGTTATCAGCCCCAGCATTTT.

CDR3 sequence reads: CASSSLLAGVDTQYF. The CDR3 nucleotides are TGTGCCAGCAGCTCATTACTAGCGGGAGTGGATACGCAGTATTTT. This rearrangement joins TRBV7-3 to TRBJ2-3; 11 nucleotides align to TRBD2. The V segment lost 4 bases and the J segment 6 bases; nucleotides outside the gene matches: 6. The CDR3 covers 15 residues. CDR1 and CDR2 (germline): SGHTA, FQGTGA.

The chain employs TRBV11-3 and TRBJ2-5; 7 bases map to TRBD1. The junction had 9 bases not matched to a gene; V was cut back by 0 bases and J by 2 bases. Germline CDR1 and CDR2: SGHNT and YENEEA. This CDR3 contains 17 residues. The CDR3 DNA sequence: TGTGCCAGCAGCTTAGAAAACCCGGGACAGTCACAAGAGACCCAGTACTTC. Its translation is CASSLENPGQSQETQYF.

This clone has more than one count but fewer than ten. CDR3 nucleotides: TGTGCCAGTAGTATAGGGGGCACAGGCGGCTCGCCCCAGCATTTT. This sequence encodes CASSIGGTGGSPQHF. The chain couples TRBV19 to TRBJ1-5, with D tentatively TRBD1 (5 bases). The CDR3 has 15 residues. The V end was cut by 1 base, the J end by 9 bases, with 16 bases between. Germline values: CDR1 LNHDA, CDR2 SQIVND (reference sequence). The full variable domain, completed using reference TRBV19 and TRBJ1-5, is DGGITQSPKYLFRKEGQNVTLSCEQNLNHDAMYWYRQDPGQGLRLIYYSQIVNDFQKGDIAEGYSVSREKKESFPLTVTSAQKNPTAFYLCASSIGGTGGSPQHFGDGTRLSIL.

The chain combines TRBV7-2 with TRBJ1-1; D call uncertain. V was cut by 2 bases and J by 1 base, with 8 bases left in between. The CDR3 runs to 14 residues. The germline gives CDR1 SGHTA, CDR2 FQGNSA. The CDR3 DNA reads TGTGCCAGCAGCTTACTGGGGAGGAACACTGAAGCTTTCTTT. Translating gives CASSLLGRNTEAFF.

Of note for this clone: The sample has other DNA sequences that encode this CDR3 too. The chain employs TRBV28 and TRBJ1-4; D unresolved. Germline assignment: CDR1 MDHEN and CDR2 SYDVKM. There are 12 residues in the CDR3. V gave up 4 bases and J gave up 8 bases, with 8 bases separating them. The CDR3 protein is CASSSRGEKLFF. CDR3 DNA: TGTGCCAGCAGTTCCCGAGGGGAAAAACTGTTTTTT.

The chain carries TRBV27 and TRBJ1-6; 10 bases fit TRBD1. The junction had 2 bases not matched to a gene; V was cut back by 3 bases and J by 9 bases. Germline V gene data show CDR1 as MNHEY and CDR2 as SMNVEV (reference sequence). The CDR3 has 14 amino acids. The CDR3 DNA sequence: TGTGCCAGCAGTTTGGACAGGGGGTCTTCACCCCTCCACTTT. Its protein is CASSLDRGSSPLHF.

This rearrangement joins TRBV24-1 to TRBJ2-1; TRBD2 might be the D (5 bases). Trimming took 5 bases from V and 4 from J, leaving 11 bases between them. This CDR3 spans 14 amino acids. Germline V gene data show CDR1 as KGHDR and CDR2 as SFDVKD. In DNA, the CDR3 is TGTGCCACCAGTGCCCAAGCGGAGTACAATGAGCAGTTCTTC. Protein sequence: CATSAQAEYNEQFF.

The chain carries TRBV9 and TRBJ2-1; 7 positions match TRBD2. This CDR3 region has 14 residues. Trimming cost V 3 bases and J 10 bases; bases outside gene matches: 10. Per germline, CDR1 SGDLS and CDR2 YYNGEE. The CDR3 nucleotides are TGTGCCAGCAGCGGGACGGGGGGACTAAGCGAGCAGTTCTTC. Its protein is CASSGTGGLSEQFF.

The V and J genes are TRBV10-3 and TRBJ1-5; D may be TRBD1 (6 bases). CDR3 length: 13 amino acids. Looked up from germline, CDR1 is ENHRY and CDR2 is SYGVKD. V was shortened by 7 bases and J by 6 bases, with 13 bases between the two germline ends. The CDR3 sequence: CAITGGQGQPQHF. CDR3 bases: TGTGCCATCACCGGGGGGCAGGGTCAGCCCCAGCATTTT.

This rearrangement joins TRBV5-1 to TRBJ2-1; 13 bases agree with TRBD2. V shed 3 bases and J 7 bases; nucleotides not matched to a gene: 7. Germline assignment: CDR1 SGHRS and CDR2 YFSETQ. The CDR3 runs to 16 residues. The CDR3 region is CASSSGLAGDRNEQFF. DNA of the CDR3: TGCGCCAGCAGCTCCGGACTAGCGGGAGATAGGAATGAGCAGTTCTTC.

J is TRBJ2-1 and V is TRBV5-1; 9 bases are a match to TRBD2. The CDR3 consists of 14 residues. V lost 2 bases to trimming and J lost 5 bases; unmatched junction nucleotides: 2. The germline V gene encodes CDR1 SGHRS and CDR2 YFSETQ. CDR3 coding DNA: TGCGCCAGCAGCTTCCTAGCGGGGAACAATGAGCAGTTCTTC. Protein product: CASSFLAGNNEQFF.

This clone has only one observation. The chain couples TRBV12-3 or TRBV12-4 to TRBJ2-2, with D perhaps TRBD2 (6 bases). Trimming removed 11 bases at V and 2 bases at J, with 9 bases between. This CDR3 spans 12 amino acids. In DNA form, the CDR3 reads TGTGCCGCGGGGCGAAACACCGGGGAGCTGTTTTTT. It translates to CAAGRNTGELFF.

V usage is TRBV4-3 and J usage is TRBJ2-7; no definite D call. CDR1 is LGHNA, CDR2 YSLEER, per germline. The CDR3 contains 15 residues. Trimming pared 1 base from V and 0 bases from J, leaving 10 bases between. As DNA, the CDR3 is TGCGCCAGCAGCCAAGCTATTCACGGCTCCTACGAGCAGTACTTC. Its protein product is CASSQAIHGSYEQYF.

J is TRBJ2-1 and V is TRBV6-5; TRBD2 aligns across 8 bases. J lost 8 bases, V lost 8 bases, and 11 bases had no gene match. Germline loops: CDR1 MNHEY, CDR2 SVGAGI. This CDR3 is 14 amino acids long. The CDR3 DNA is TGTGCCAGCGTACGGGGCGCGGGAGGCTATGAGCAGTTCTTC. This sequence encodes CASVRGAGGYEQFF.

The V and J genes are TRBV5-1 and TRBJ2-1, with 10 bases lining up with TRBD2. The CDR3 has 16 amino acids. Germline CDR1 is SGHRS and CDR2 is YFSETQ. With 0 bases clipped from V and 8 bases from J, the junction kept 8 bases outside the gene matches. The CDR3 spells CASSLVVSSGSDEQFF. CDR3 bases: TGCGCCAGCAGCTTGGTCGTGTCTAGCGGGAGCGATGAGCAGTTCTTC.

The rearrangement joins TRBV24-1 to TRBJ1-2; perhaps TRBD1 as D (6 bases). The germline V gene has CDR1 KGHDR and CDR2 SFDVKD. The CDR3 has 13 amino acids. V was shortened by 5 bases and J by 3 bases, with 9 bases between the two germline ends. In DNA, the CDR3 is TGTGCCACCAGTGTGTCAGGGGACTATGGCTACACCTTC. It yields the protein CATSVSGDYGYTF.

CDR3 nucleotides: TGTGCCAGCAGCCGCCCCCGGGACAGGGGGTTTGACACTGAAGCTTTCTTT. Translation: CASSRPRDRGFDTEAFF. The V call is TRBV3-1 (or the pseudogene TRBV3-2), the J call TRBJ1-1, with TRBD1 matching over 11 bases. CDR1 is LGHDT and CDR2 is YNNKEL in the germline V gene (reference sequence). The ends lost 4 bases at V and 3 bases at J; junction bases unmatched: 10. This CDR3 spans 17 amino acids.

The V and J genes are TRBV7-2 and TRBJ1-5; D gene ambiguous. CDR3 length equals 16 residues. Trimming cost V 0 bases and J 4 bases, with 13 bases left between them. Per germline, CDR1 SGHTA and CDR2 FQGNSA. CDR3 DNA: TGTGCCAGCAGCTTAGCGTCAACAGCAGATAATCAGCCCCAGCATTTT. This sequence encodes CASSLASTADNQPQHF.